This TCR beta chain was retrieved from a study of cytomegalovirus exposure and HLA in healthy donors. Whole-study context: In an earlier analysis, 90 million to 130 million unique TCR beta sequences were found from some 170 million T cells. Whole-study results and caveats: Reports indicate that TCR beta sequences accurately predicted the HLA-A and HLA-B alleles of most subjects. Association with HLA alleles at 0.05 false discovery rate was found for 15,000 to 20,000 TCR beta sequences in a later analysis.

Deletions cut 3 bases from V and 7 bases from J, with 15 bases between. Per the germline V gene, CDR1 is SGHTA and CDR2 is FQGNSA. CDR3 length equals 15 residues. The PCR made use of 60 Vbeta and 13 Jbeta primers. Data came from immunoSEQ multiplex PCR; TCRdb stores just in-frame clones and leaves some out. The sample carries about 170,000 clones, 75% to 90% recorded once. A note on this clone: The antigen remains undetermined.

The specimen was PBMCs. The clonotype was recovered from a boy aged 2-15 years in good health and CMV-seronegative. V gene TRBV7-2 combines with J gene TRBJ2-2; TRBD1 might be the D (5 bases). The CDR3 region is CASSFQAGSLGELFF. CDR3 nucleotides: TGTGCCAGCAGCTTTCAGGCAGGGTCCCTCGGGGAGCTGTTTTTT. Using reference TRBV7-2 and TRBJ2-2 for the parts outside the CDR3, the full variable domain is GAGVSQSPSNKVTEKGKDVELRCDPISGHTALYWYRQSLGQGLEFLIYFQGNSAPDKSGLPSDRFSAERTGGSVSTLTIQRTQQEDSAVYLCASSFQAGSLGELFFGEGSRLTVL.